One sample yielded the 18 T cell receptor beta chains listed below, sequenced in a study of blood T cells in healthy people across ages. Sample-barcoded 5' priming and a J-beta primer mix drove a second PCR of about 6 to 12 cycles. From the 5' RACE reads, TCRdb called clonotypes with MiXCR, one entry per CDR3 protein. Here the sample spans about 930,000 distinct CDR3 sequences, just under 30% being singletons. Another study also made use of these data, one on T cells of mothers and their children.

The material sequenced was blood. The receptors were sampled from a woman in her forties in good health.

A word on this clonotype: A read error may produce the germline difference seen at one junction end. J is TRBJ2-1 and V is TRBV7-3; D gene ambiguous. The CDR3 is made up of 16 amino acids. Germline V gene lookup returns CDR1 SGHTA and CDR2 FQGTGA. The CDR3 DNA reads as TGTGCCGGCAGCTCAAAACCATCGGGCTCCTACAATGAGCAGTTCTTC. This translates into CAGSSKPSGSYNEQFF.

This clonotype was observed a handful of times. The chain joins TRBV25-1 to TRBJ1-5, with unresolved D. This CDR3 is 14 amino acids long. Trimming took 3 bases from V and 7 from J, leaving 13 bases between them. Germline CDR1 reads MGHDK; CDR2 reads SYGVNS. CDR3 sequence (DNA): TGTGCCAGCAGTGAGCGGTCCGCCGAGCAGCCCCAGCATTTT. Translating it yields CASSERSAEQPQHF.

Comment on this clonotype: Just one base apart from a much larger clone, this may be a read error. The genes are TRBV7-2 and TRBJ2-5, with 9 positions matching TRBD2. CDR3 length equals 15 residues. Germline lookup yields CDR1 SGHTA and CDR2 FQGNSA. V trimming: 1 base; J trimming: 11 bases; junction bases outside the gene matches: 11. CDR3: CASSLVAGESNEQYF. The CDR3 coding sequence is TGTGCCAGCAGCTTAGTAGCGGGGGAAAGCAATGAGCAGTACTTC. Combining the CDR3 with reference TRBV7-2 and TRBJ2-5 gives the whole variable domain GAGVSQSPSNKVTEKGKDVELRCDPISGHTALYWYRQSLGQGLEFLIYFQGNSAPDKSGLPSDRFSAERTGGSVSTLTIQRTQQEDSAVYLCASSLVAGESNEQYFGPGTRLLVL.

This sequence joins TRBV15 and TRBJ2-2; D might be TRBD1 (6 bases). Trimming took 7 bases from V and 0 from J, leaving 12 bases between them. The CDR3 extends over 15 amino acids. The germline gives CDR1 LNHNV, CDR2 YYDKDF (reference sequence). The CDR3 is CATNSGAANTGELFF. Written as DNA, the CDR3 is TGTGCCACCAACTCAGGGGCCGCGAACACCGGGGAGCTGTTTTTT.

This clonotype was seen only a few times. V and J are TRBV5-1 and TRBJ2-1, with no clear D. This CDR3 has 15 residues. Germline values: CDR1 SGHRS, CDR2 YFSETQ. V was pared by 0 bases and J by 2 bases, with 9 bases between. The CDR3 loop is CASSLGSPAYNEQFF. The CDR3 DNA is TGCGCCAGCAGCTTGGGGAGCCCCGCCTACAATGAGCAGTTCTTC. Drawing the rest from reference TRBV5-1 and TRBJ2-1, the complete variable domain is KAGVTQTPRYLIKTRGQQVTLSCSPISGHRSVSWYQQTPGQGLQFLFEYFSETQRNKGNFPGRFSGRQFSNSRSEMNVSTLELGDSALYLCASSLGSPAYNEQFFGPGTRLTVL.

This clonotype was detected a few times. The chain recombines TRBV20-1 with TRBJ1-2; the D gene is possibly TRBD1 (5 bases). V gave up 3 bases and J gave up 13 bases, with 15 bases separating them. The CDR3 has 11 residues. The germline CDR1 and CDR2 sequences are DFQATT and SNEGSKA (reference sequence). The CDR3: CSASQGWSLTF. Written as DNA, the CDR3 is TGCAGTGCTAGTCAGGGTTGGAGTCTCACCTTC.

This chain links TRBV18 with TRBJ2-2, with D possibly being TRBD2 (5 bases). This CDR3 has 16 residues. V was shortened by 3 bases and J by 0 bases, with 11 bases between the two germline ends. Germline V CDR1 and CDR2: KGHSH, LQKENI. CDR3 in DNA: TGTGCCAGCTCACCCTTAGCGAGCCCGAACACCGGGGAGCTGTTTTTT. Its translation: CASSPLASPNTGELFF.

The rearrangement links TRBV27 to TRBJ1-2; no clear D. Trimming pared 9 bases from V and 4 bases from J, leaving 15 bases between. This CDR3 region has 13 residues. Germline assignment: CDR1 MNHEY and CDR2 SMNVEV (reference sequence). CDR3 sequence reads: CARTEVGPYGYTF. CDR3 DNA sequence: TGTGCCAGAACAGAGGTGGGCCCCTATGGCTACACCTTC.

This clonotype was observed many times. The chain combines TRBV7-9 with TRBJ2-7; either TRBD1 or TRBD2 may fit D (5 bases each). The germline V and J ends were trimmed by 6 bases and 5 bases, with 17 bases remaining between them. Per germline, CDR1 SEHNR and CDR2 FQNEAQ (reference sequence). The CDR3 extends over 14 amino acids. In DNA form, the CDR3 reads TGTGCCAGCAGGGAAGCAGGGACCCCCCACGAGCAGTACTTC. Translation: CASREAGTPHEQYF.

With regard to this clonotype: This could be a read error, since a much larger clone is one nucleotide away. The rearrangement links TRBV10-3 to TRBJ2-1, with no clear D. CDR3 length equals 12 residues. Germline CDR1 ENHRY, CDR2 SYGVKD. CDR3 protein: CTISHPSNEQFF. In nucleotides, the CDR3 is TGTACCATCAGCCACCCAAGCAATGAGCAGTTCTTC.

This clonotype has only a few counts. The CDR3 ends on some other residue instead of the conserved phenylalanine or tryptophan, so this is likely a read error. The V gene is TRBV4-1, the J gene TRBJ2-3; D not certain. Germline values: CDR1 MGHRA, CDR2 YSYEKL. The CDR3 length is 18 residues. V was shortened by 0 bases and J by 0 bases, with 16 bases between the two germline ends. CDR3 residues: CASSQDRPERLSTDTQYL. CDR3 nucleotides: TGCGCCAGCAGCCAAGATCGTCCGGAGCGCCTTAGCACAGATACGCAGTATTTG.

This rearrangement joins TRBV5-1 to TRBJ1-2; D is possibly TRBD1 (6 bases). Between the trimmed V and J ends, which lost 3 bases and 0 bases, there was a span of 12 bases. Looked up from germline, CDR1 is SGHRS and CDR2 is YFSETQ. CDR3 length: 15 amino acids. The CDR3 DNA reads TGCGCCAGCAGCTCCCGGGACAAAGCTAACTATGGCTACACCTTC. Protein: CASSSRDKANYGYTF.

The chain couples TRBV20-1 to TRBJ1-5, with D unresolved. The germline gives CDR1 DFQATT, CDR2 SNEGSKA (reference sequence). The CDR3 has 14 amino acids. V gave up 6 bases and J gave up 0 bases, with 12 bases separating them. In nucleotides, the CDR3 is TGCAGTGCGTCCCCCAGGTATAGCAATCAGCCCCAGCATTTT. Its protein is CSASPRYSNQPQHF.

This clonotype came up many times. The gene calls are TRBV20-1 and TRBJ2-1, with 10 bases fitting TRBD1. This CDR3 region has 14 residues. The junction had 8 bases not matched to a gene; V was cut back by 5 bases and J by 7 bases. The germline gives CDR1 DFQATT, CDR2 SNEGSKA (reference sequence). In nucleotides, the CDR3 is TGCAGTGCTCTGGGACAGGGGTGGTTGAATGAGCAGTTCTTC. Encoded protein: CSALGQGWLNEQFF.

This clonotype was counted a few times. This sequence joins TRBV15 and TRBJ2-7, with 8 bases fitting TRBD1. This CDR3 is built from 18 residues. The ends lost 2 bases at V and 3 bases at J; junction bases unmatched: 15. CDR1 and CDR2 from the germline V gene are LNHNV and YYDKDF (reference sequence). The CDR3 loop is CATSRLPRSAGGLYEQYF. The DNA of the CDR3 is TGTGCCACCAGCAGACTGCCCAGGTCCGCAGGGGGCCTCTACGAGCAGTACTTC.

This sequence joins TRBV7-2 and TRBJ1-1; no clear D gene. V was pared by 3 bases and J by 3 bases, with 11 bases between. Germline-derived CDR1 and CDR2 are SGHTA and FQGNSA. This CDR3 contains 14 residues. The CDR3 here is CASSFRAGYTEAFF. CDR3 nucleotide sequence: TGTGCCAGCAGCTTTAGAGCGGGTTACACTGAAGCTTTCTTT. Together with reference TRBV7-2 and TRBJ1-1, the CDR3 gives the full variable domain: GAGVSQSPSNKVTEKGKDVELRCDPISGHTALYWYRQSLGQGLEFLIYFQGNSAPDKSGLPSDRFSAERTGGSVSTLTIQRTQQEDSAVYLCASSFRAGYTEAFFGQGTRLTVV.

For this clonotype: One end of the junction does not line up with germline, which may come from a read error. This rearrangement joins TRBV6-1 to TRBJ1-1, with D maybe TRBD1 (6 bases). Germline lookup yields CDR1 MNHNS and CDR2 SASEGT. The CDR3 contains 15 residues. CDR3 residues: CVSSPGGGVNTEAFF. The CDR3 nucleotides read TGTGTCAGCAGCCCTGGAGGGGGGGTGAACACTGAAGCTTTCTTT.

Many counts were recorded for this clonotype. The genes are TRBV12-3 or TRBV12-4 and TRBJ2-5; no clear D. Trimming took off 2 bases at V and 3 bases at J, with 13 bases between the two ends. This CDR3 spans 15 amino acids. The CDR3 DNA reads as TGTGCCAGCAGTTTAACGACACTTTTTAAAGAGACCCAGTACTTC. It yields the protein CASSLTTLFKETQYF.